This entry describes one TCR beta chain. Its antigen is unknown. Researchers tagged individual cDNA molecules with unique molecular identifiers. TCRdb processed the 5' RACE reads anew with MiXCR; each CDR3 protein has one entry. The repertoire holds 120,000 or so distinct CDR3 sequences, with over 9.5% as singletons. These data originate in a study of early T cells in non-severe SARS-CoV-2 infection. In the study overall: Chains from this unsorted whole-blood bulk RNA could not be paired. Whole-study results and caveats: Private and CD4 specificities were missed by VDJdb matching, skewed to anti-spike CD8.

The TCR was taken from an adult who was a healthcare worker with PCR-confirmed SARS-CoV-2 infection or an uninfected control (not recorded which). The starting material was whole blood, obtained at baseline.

This CDR3 reads CASSPPTVVLGRYGYTF. Written as DNA, the CDR3 is TGTGCCAGCTCACCACCGACGGTGGTATTGGGGCGCTATGGCTACACCTTC. The chain carries TRBV18 and TRBJ1-2, with D perhaps TRBD1 (5 bases). CDR1 and CDR2 (germline): KGHSH, LQKENI. V lost 0 bases and J lost 4, with 18 bases in between. This CDR3 is built from 17 residues.